This TCR beta chain is from a study of blood T cells in healthy people across ages. Trimming took 11 bases from V and 6 from J; bases not matched to a gene: 12. This CDR3 has 14 residues. The germline V gene has CDR1 SGHTA and CDR2 FQGNSA. Study outcomes and limitations: Because sorting was not performed, PBMCs prevented conclusive naive versus antigen-experienced comparison.

Remarks on this clonotype: Its antigen is unknown.

A second about 7 to 12 cycle PCR used barcoded and J-beta primers. TCRdb recomputed calls from the 5' RACE reads with MiXCR, one row per CDR3 protein. This sample carries 1.5 million to 2 million distinct CDR3 sequences, about 35% of them seen once, and the ten largest clones take about 11%. The sample, roughly 9.5 milliliters of peripheral blood, was drawn from each donor. Material for sequencing was blood. This TCR came from a woman aged 25 to 39 in good health. The chain employs TRBV7-2 and TRBJ2-1, with 8 bases identical to TRBD2. The CDR3 is CAAGTGLVGNEQFF. The DNA for the CDR3 is TGTGCCGCCGGTACGGGACTAGTCGGCAATGAGCAGTTCTTC.